This is a list of T cell receptor beta chains from one sample in a study of shared clonotypes between healthy human individuals. Assay used: immunoSEQ multiplex PCR; TCRdb lists only in-frame clones, some missing. This table has 2,100,000 or so clones, 90% to 96% appearing once. Source material: naive CD4+ T cells sorted from blood. Receptors originate from a young man in good health. Both conserved end residues are part of each CDR3. Fields, in order: D gene, clone size, V gene, J gene, CDR3 protein, CDR3 DNA. The D gene is left open where the match is weak. For some rows the clone size is stated as once, few or many, or as a class when expanded; others skip it.

D gene: NA; clone size: NA; V gene: TRBV5-4; J gene: TRBJ1-4; CDR3 protein: CASSSQGESEKLFF; CDR3 DNA: TGTGCCAGCAGCTCACAGGGTGAGAGTGAAAAACTGTTTTTT
D gene: NA; clone size: NA; V gene: TRBV6-1; J gene: TRBJ1-1; CDR3 protein: CASSVAARREAFF; CDR3 DNA: TGTGCCAGCAGTGTAGCCGCCAGAAGGGAAGCTTTCTTT
D gene: TRBD2; clone size: NA; V gene: TRBV5-1; J gene: TRBJ2-5; CDR3 protein: CASTPLAGTETQYF; CDR3 DNA: TGCGCCAGCACTCCACTAGCGGGGACCGAGACCCAGTACTTC
D gene: NA; clone size: NA; V gene: TRBV5-1; J gene: TRBJ2-3; CDR3 protein: CASSLDRGGDTQYF; CDR3 DNA: TGCGCCAGCAGCTTGGACAGGGGAGGAGATACGCAGTATTTT
D gene: TRBD2; clone size: NA; V gene: TRBV27; J gene: TRBJ2-7; CDR3 protein: CASSFLAGGVYEQYF; CDR3 DNA: TGTGCCAGCAGTTTCCTAGCGGGAGGCGTCTACGAGCAGTACTTC
D gene: NA; clone size: NA; V gene: TRBV27; J gene: TRBJ2-7; CDR3 protein: CASSLKRQGLGSYEQYF; CDR3 DNA: TGTGCCAGCAGTTTAAAGAGGCAGGGGTTGGGCTCCTACGAGCAGTACTTC
D gene: NA; clone size: NA; V gene: TRBV6-5; J gene: TRBJ2-7; CDR3 protein: CASGLTGWEQYF; CDR3 DNA: TGTGCCAGCGGATTAACAGGGTGGGAGCAGTACTTC
D gene: NA; clone size: NA; V gene: TRBV9; J gene: TRBJ2-6; CDR3 protein: CASSVLGGVGANVLTF; CDR3 DNA: TGTGCCAGCAGCGTACTCGGAGGGGTCGGGGCCAACGTCCTGACTTTC
D gene: NA; clone size: NA; V gene: TRBV27; J gene: TRBJ2-7; CDR3 protein: CASSLGGVGSYEQYF; CDR3 DNA: TGTGCCAGCAGTTTAGGAGGGGTTGGTTCCTACGAGCAGTACTTC
D gene: NA; clone size: NA; V gene: TRBV5-1; J gene: TRBJ1-1; CDR3 protein: CASSLAIGNRIMNTEAFF; CDR3 DNA: TGCGCCAGCAGCTTGGCTATCGGTAACAGAATCATGAACACTGAAGCTTTCTTT
D gene: TRBD1; clone size: once; V gene: TRBV18; J gene: TRBJ2-3; CDR3 protein: CASSPPVGTGGTDTQYF; CDR3 DNA: TGTGCCAGCTCACCACCGGTGGGAACAGGGGGCACAGATACGCAGTATTTT
D gene: NA; clone size: NA; V gene: TRBV2; J gene: TRBJ2-4; CDR3 protein: CASSDQGTGNIQYF; CDR3 DNA: TGTGCCAGCAGTGACCAAGGGACTGGAAACATTCAGTACTTC
D gene: NA; clone size: NA; V gene: TRBV6-5; J gene: TRBJ2-3; CDR3 protein: CASSRLGTDTQYF; CDR3 DNA: TGTGCCAGCAGCAGACTAGGCACAGATACGCAGTATTTT
D gene: TRBD1; clone size: NA; V gene: TRBV7-2; J gene: TRBJ1-5; CDR3 protein: CASSLVQGKEPQHF; CDR3 DNA: TGTGCCAGCAGCTTAGTACAGGGGAAGGAGCCCCAGCATTTT
D gene: TRBD1; clone size: NA; V gene: TRBV5-4; J gene: TRBJ2-5; CDR3 protein: CASSTKDRAVETQYF; CDR3 DNA: TGTGCCAGCAGCACAAAGGACAGGGCTGTTGAGACCCAGTACTTC
D gene: TRBD1; clone size: NA; V gene: TRBV6-1; J gene: TRBJ1-2; CDR3 protein: CASSEAPDRWNTF; CDR3 DNA: TGTGCCAGCAGTGAAGCGCCGGACAGGTGGAACACCTTC
D gene: NA; clone size: NA; V gene: TRBV2; J gene: TRBJ2-7; CDR3 protein: CASSEAGGQYF; CDR3 DNA: TGTGCCAGCAGTGAAGCGGGAGGGCAGTACTTC
D gene: NA; clone size: NA; V gene: TRBV5-5; J gene: TRBJ2-3; CDR3 protein: CASSSRGPSTDTQYF; CDR3 DNA: TGTGCCAGCAGCAGCCGGGGGCCTTCCACAGATACGCAGTATTTT
D gene: TRBD1; clone size: NA; V gene: TRBV5-1; J gene: TRBJ1-2; CDR3 protein: CASSSPPGQGNYGYTF; CDR3 DNA: TGCGCCAGCAGCTCCCCCCCGGGACAGGGAAACTATGGCTACACCTTC
D gene: NA; clone size: NA; V gene: TRBV2; J gene: TRBJ2-6; CDR3 protein: CASRSRDSGANVLTF; CDR3 DNA: TGTGCCAGCCGATCCAGAGACTCTGGGGCCAACGTCCTGACTTTC
D gene: NA; clone size: NA; V gene: TRBV11-2; J gene: TRBJ2-7; CDR3 protein: CASSQISGPILGEQYF; CDR3 DNA: TGTGCCAGCAGCCAGATCTCCGGGCCCATCTTAGGCGAGCAGTACTTC
D gene: TRBD1; clone size: NA; V gene: TRBV30; J gene: TRBJ1-5; CDR3 protein: CAWSVTGQGGQPQHF; CDR3 DNA: TGTGCCTGGAGTGTAACGGGACAGGGGGGTCAGCCCCAGCATTTT
D gene: TRBD1; clone size: NA; V gene: TRBV15; J gene: TRBJ1-5; CDR3 protein: CATSRDRDRGSDQPQHF; CDR3 DNA: TGTGCCACCAGCAGAGATCGGGACAGGGGGTCGGATCAGCCCCAGCATTTT
D gene: TRBD2; clone size: NA; V gene: TRBV28; J gene: TRBJ2-5; CDR3 protein: CASSLSILAGAQETQYF; CDR3 DNA: TGTGCCAGCAGTTTATCGATTCTAGCGGGGGCCCAAGAGACCCAGTACTTC
D gene: TRBD1; clone size: NA; V gene: TRBV2; J gene: TRBJ1-2; CDR3 protein: CASSEDRVDGYTF; CDR3 DNA: TGTGCCAGCAGCGAGGACAGGGTCGATGGCTACACCTTC
D gene: NA; clone size: NA; V gene: TRBV6-5; J gene: TRBJ2-7; CDR3 protein: CASSYRGRINYEQYF; CDR3 DNA: TGTGCCAGCAGTTACCGGGGACGGATAAACTACGAGCAGTACTTC
D gene: NA; clone size: NA; V gene: TRBV18; J gene: TRBJ2-5; CDR3 protein: CASSPSRLQETQYF; CDR3 DNA: TGTGCCAGCTCACCTTCGCGGTTACAAGAGACCCAGTACTTC
D gene: NA; clone size: once; V gene: TRBV7-9; J gene: TRBJ2-1; CDR3 protein: CASSSRLEGFF; CDR3 DNA: TGTGCCAGCAGCTCGAGACTAGAGGGGTTCTTC
D gene: NA; clone size: once; V gene: TRBV7-9; J gene: TRBJ2-7; CDR3 protein: CASSRDGYEQYF; CDR3 DNA: TGTGCCAGCAGCAGGGACGGGTACGAGCAGTACTTC
D gene: NA; clone size: NA; V gene: TRBV7-9; J gene: TRBJ2-1; CDR3 protein: CASSLERDRVEQFF; CDR3 DNA: TGTGCCAGCAGCTTAGAAAGGGATCGGGTTGAGCAGTTCTTC
D gene: NA; clone size: NA; V gene: TRBV18; J gene: TRBJ1-5; CDR3 protein: CASSRESGNQPQHF; CDR3 DNA: TGTGCCAGCTCCCGAGAATCGGGGAATCAGCCCCAGCATTTT
D gene: NA; clone size: NA; V gene: TRBV6-1; J gene: TRBJ1-4; CDR3 protein: CASSDHRNEKLFF; CDR3 DNA: TGTGCCAGCAGTGACCACAGAAATGAAAAACTGTTTTTT
D gene: TRBD1; clone size: few; V gene: TRBV4-1; J gene: TRBJ1-6; CDR3 protein: CASSRPRTPGQRNSPLHF; CDR3 DNA: TGCGCCAGCAGCCGTCCCCGAACTCCGGGACAGAGGAACTCACCCCTCCACTTT
D gene: NA; clone size: NA; V gene: TRBV28; J gene: TRBJ1-5; CDR3 protein: CASSPPGVFNQPQHF; CDR3 DNA: TGTGCCAGCAGTCCCCCGGGGGTTTTCAATCAGCCCCAGCATTTT
D gene: TRBD1; clone size: NA; V gene: TRBV5-4; J gene: TRBJ2-2; CDR3 protein: CASSRGQGNTGELFF; CDR3 DNA: TGTGCCAGCAGCCGAGGACAGGGGAACACCGGGGAGCTGTTTTTT
D gene: NA; clone size: NA; V gene: TRBV5-4; J gene: TRBJ2-3; CDR3 protein: CASSPGQYLSTDTQYF; CDR3 DNA: TGTGCCAGCAGCCCCGGACAGTACCTTAGCACAGATACGCAGTATTTT
D gene: TRBD1; clone size: NA; V gene: TRBV2; J gene: TRBJ1-2; CDR3 protein: CASRGQGGSIGYTF; CDR3 DNA: TGTGCCAGCAGGGGACAGGGAGGTTCGATTGGCTACACCTTC